The 24 T cell receptor beta chains in this list originate from one sample, sequenced in a study of early T cells in non-severe SARS-CoV-2 infection (dated by TCRdb to 2020 to 2022). Receptor libraries were prepared by 5' RACE. Instrument used: NextSeq 500. TCRdb trimmed the raw reads at Q25, called clones with MiXCR and kept productive beta chains. Identical CDR3 proteins give one entry, which carries the most common genes and DNA. The sample table lists more than 85,000 distinct CDR3 sequences, around 13% of them with a count of one. The ten largest make up 6% to 7% of the sample. Sequenced material: whole blood. The receptor source for this set is an adult who was a healthcare worker with PCR-confirmed SARS-CoV-2 infection or an uninfected control (not recorded which).

A few counts support this clonotype. J is TRBJ2-3 and V is TRBV15; 16 nucleotides match TRBD2. The CDR3 contains 17 residues. With 1 base clipped from V and 8 bases from J, the junction kept 6 bases outside the gene matches. The germline CDR1 and CDR2 sequences are LNHNV and YYDKDF (reference sequence). The CDR3 sequence is CATSRGGTSGRAGTQYF. CDR3 DNA: TGTGCCACCAGCAGAGGTGGGACTAGCGGGAGGGCCGGTACGCAGTATTTT.

The gene calls are TRBV7-8 and TRBJ1-1, with D perhaps matching TRBD1 (5 bases). V was shortened by 1 base and J by 7 bases, with 7 bases between the two germline ends. In germline, CDR1 is SGHVS, CDR2 FQNEAQ. The CDR3 has 12 amino acids. The CDR3 DNA reads as TGTGCCAGCAGCTTAGGGGACGGTGAAGCTTTCTTT. It translates to CASSLGDGEAFF. Full variable domain (outside the CDR3, taken from reference TRBV7-8 and TRBJ1-1): GAGVSQSPRYKVAKRGQDVALRCDPISGHVSLFWYQQALGQGPEFLTYFQNEAQLDKSGLPSDRFFAERPEGSVSTLKIQRTQQEDSAVYLCASSLGDGEAFFGQGTRLTVV.

V is TRBV9 and J is TRBJ2-3, with unresolved D. The germline gives CDR1 SGDLS, CDR2 YYNGEE. CDR3 size: 15 residues. V shed 0 bases and J shed 4 bases, with 12 bases lying between them. CDR3 sequence: CASSVVGQDPDTQYF. For the CDR3, the DNA is TGTGCCAGCAGCGTAGTTGGTCAGGACCCAGATACGCAGTATTTT. Full variable domain (missing parts from reference TRBV9 and TRBJ2-3): DSGVTQTPKHLITATGQRVTLRCSPRSGDLSVYWYQQSLDQGLQFLIQYYNGEERAKGNILERFSAQQFPDLHSELNLSSLELGDSALYFCASSVVGQDPDTQYFGPGTRLTVL.

V gene TRBV20-1 combines with J gene TRBJ2-1; 10 bases match TRBD1. The CDR3 is 17 residues long. The germline CDR1 and CDR2 sequences are DFQATT and SNEGSKA (reference sequence). The V and J ends lost 3 bases and 8 bases, in that order; junction bases with no gene match: 16. The CDR3 DNA reads TGCAGTGCTAGCGTATTCGGCCGGGACAGGGGACTTTATGAGCAGTTCTTC. Translated: CSASVFGRDRGLYEQFF.

This clonotype was observed a few times. The V call is TRBV27, the J call TRBJ2-1; TRBD2 is a possible D gene (6 bases). CDR1 and CDR2 from the germline V gene are MNHEY and SMNVEV (reference sequence). V dropped 2 bases and J dropped 2 bases, with 7 bases sitting between them. There are 14 residues in the CDR3. CDR3 coding DNA: TGTGCCAGCAGTTTAGCGGGAACCTACAATGAGCAGTTCTTC. Amino acids: CASSLAGTYNEQFF.

A word on this clonotype: This could be a read error, since a much larger clone is one nucleotide away. The chain combines TRBV4-3 with TRBJ2-2; D is unclear. The CDR3 loop spans 15 amino acids. Germline V gene data show CDR1 as LGHNA and CDR2 as YSLEER. V was pared by 1 base and J by 7 bases, with 13 bases between. CDR3 in amino acids: CASSQVLVGYGELFF. As DNA, the CDR3 is TGCGCCAGCAGCCAAGTGCTAGTGGGATACGGGGAGCTGTTTTTT.

This chain links TRBV18 with TRBJ2-1, with D maybe TRBD2 (6 bases). V was clipped by 6 bases and J by 8 bases, with 29 bases between them. Germline CDR1 reads KGHSH; CDR2 reads LQKENI. The CDR3 is 18 residues long. The CDR3 bases are TGTGCCAGCTCCCATGTCCGTCCTTTACAGTCTAGCGTTCATGAGCAGTTCTTC. This codes for CASSHVRPLQSSVHEQFF.

The rearrangement links TRBV28 to TRBJ2-5; TRBD1 matches 10 bases. V trimming: 1 base; J trimming: 1 base; junction bases outside the gene matches: 3. The CDR3 contains 16 residues. Germline V gene data show CDR1 as MDHEN and CDR2 as SYDVKM. The CDR3 reads CASSLLTGGPQETQYF. The CDR3 DNA reads as TGTGCCAGCAGTTTATTGACAGGGGGCCCCCAAGAGACCCAGTACTTC.

This clonotype was recorded at least ten times. The V call is TRBV7-9, the J call TRBJ1-3; D not certain. Between the trimmed V and J ends, which lost 1 base and 0 bases, there was a span of 7 bases. The CDR3 spans 15 residues. The germline CDR1 and CDR2 sequences are SEHNR and FQNEAQ (reference sequence). The CDR3 nucleotides read TGTGCCAGCAGCTTAGTAGGGATCTCTGGAAACACCATATATTTT. The encoded protein is CASSLVGISGNTIYF.

This clonotype was detected only a few times. The chain carries TRBV20-1 and TRBJ2-1; D is tentatively TRBD1 or TRBD2 (5 bases each). Germline V gene sequence: CDR1 DFQATT, CDR2 SNEGSKA (reference sequence). The CDR3 sequence is 16 residues long. The germline V and J ends were trimmed by 6 bases and 10 bases, with 28 bases remaining between them. In DNA, the CDR3 is TGCAGTGCCGAAGGCTTCTGGGGGAGTGTCTTCGGGGAGCAGTTCTTC. Protein sequence: CSAEGFWGSVFGEQFF.

This clonotype was counted many times. This sequence joins TRBV12-3 or TRBV12-4 and TRBJ2-1; 12 positions match TRBD2. V trimming: 7 bases; J trimming: 8 bases; junction bases outside the gene matches: 6. This CDR3 comprises 14 residues. CDR3 nucleotide sequence: TGTGCCAGCACTAAGACTAGCGGGAGCGATGAGCAGTTCTTC. Its translation: CASTKTSGSDEQFF.

Concerning this clonotype itself: With a much larger clone just one base away, this may be a read error. V usage is TRBV15 and J usage is TRBJ1-1; TRBD1 aligns across 7 bases. The germline V gene has CDR1 LNHNV and CDR2 YYDKDF (reference sequence). The CDR3 totals 15 residues. CDR3 residues: CATSRVQGLDTEALF. The DNA of the CDR3 is TGTGCCACCAGCAGGGTACAGGGGTTAGACACTGAAGCTCTCTTT.

Many counts were recorded for this clonotype. The V and J genes are TRBV12-3 or TRBV12-4 and TRBJ2-1, with TRBD2 matching over 9 bases. Trimming cost V 5 bases and J 8 bases; bases outside gene matches: 10. The CDR3 consists of 15 residues. The CDR3 nucleotides read TGTGCCAGCAGTGGCGGGAGGGGGTTGCTTCATGAGCAGTTCTTC. Encoded protein: CASSGGRGLLHEQFF.

This clonotype was found many times. The genes are TRBV28 and TRBJ2-7, with TRBD2 matching 7 bases. The V gene's germline CDR1 is MDHEN and CDR2 SYDVKM. V lost 6 bases and J lost 4; bases outside the gene matches: 12. This CDR3 has 15 amino acids. CDR3: CASRIGTTLNYEQYF. The CDR3 DNA reads as TGTGCCAGCAGAATCGGGACTACCCTTAATTACGAGCAGTACTTC.

V gene TRBV11-2 combines with J gene TRBJ1-1, with 7 bases that match TRBD1. Trimming at V came to 1 base and at J to 0 bases, leaving 2 bases not matched to a gene. Germline V CDR1 and CDR2: SGHAT, FQNNGV. The CDR3 has 15 amino acids. The CDR3 spells CASSLVGTVNTEAFF. The CDR3 region has the DNA TGTGCCAGCAGCTTAGTTGGGACAGTGAACACTGAAGCTTTCTTT.

This clonotype was counted at least ten times. J is TRBJ2-1 and V is TRBV20-1; TRBD2 aligns across 7 bases. Germline V gene sequence: CDR1 DFQATT, CDR2 SNEGSKA (reference sequence). Trimming removed 4 bases from V and 3 bases from J; junction bases left unmatched: 3. The CDR3 covers 13 residues. The CDR3 DNA sequence: TGCAGTGCTATGGTAGCGGGCTACAATGAGCAGTTCTTC. Translating it yields CSAMVAGYNEQFF.

This clonotype was picked up many times. This sequence joins TRBV7-8 and TRBJ2-1; TRBD1 matches at 11 bases. The CDR3 contains 15 residues. V shed 3 bases, J shed 7 bases, and the junction held 5 bases outside the gene matches. Germline CDR1 SGHVS, CDR2 FQNEAQ. DNA of the CDR3: TGTGCCAGCAGCTTGCCCGGGACAGGGGGTAATGAGCAGTTCTTC. Amino acids: CASSLPGTGGNEQFF.

Comments on this clonotype: A much larger clone is a single base away; this may be a read error. The chain couples TRBV7-9 to TRBJ2-1; D is unclear. The CDR3 runs to 13 residues. Germline V CDR1 and CDR2: SEHNR, FQNEAQ (reference sequence). The CDR3: CANSLSPRNEQFF. Here the CDR3 DNA reads TGTGCCAACAGCTTAAGCCCACGCAATGAGCAGTTCTTC.

CDR3: CAWSVRPGTEAFF. The CDR3, as DNA: TGTGCCTGGAGTGTACGGCCGGGGACTGAAGCTTTCTTT. The chain uses TRBV30 and TRBJ1-1; no clear D gene. The CDR3 consists of 13 residues. The V end was cut by 0 bases, the J end by 5 bases, with 10 bases between. The germline V gene encodes CDR1 GTSNPN and CDR2 SVGIG (reference sequence).

The count of this clonotype is one. The chain links TRBV6-5 to TRBJ2-7, with D tentatively TRBD2 (6 bases). Trimming shortened V by 0 bases and J by 0 bases, and 9 bases separated the two germline ends. In germline, CDR1 is MNHEY, CDR2 SVGAGI. The CDR3 loop spans 15 amino acids. The CDR3 DNA is TGTGCCAGCAGTTACTCGTTCGGGAGCTCCTACGAGCAGTACTTC. Protein product: CASSYSFGSSYEQYF.

This clonotype was observed a handful of times. The genes are TRBV9 and TRBJ2-7; tentative D call: TRBD1 (5 bases). The CDR3 has 14 residues. Looked up from germline, CDR1 is SGDLS and CDR2 is YYNGEE. V shed 0 bases and J shed 2 bases, with 9 bases lying between them. For the CDR3, the DNA is TGTGCCAGCAGCGTAGACCAGGGTCCCTACGAGCAGTACTTC. Translated: CASSVDQGPYEQYF.

V is TRBV7-9 and J is TRBJ2-3; the D call may be TRBD1 or TRBD2 (5 bases each). The CDR3 has 12 residues. The V gene lost 5 bases and the J gene lost 6 bases, with 9 bases spanning the gap. Germline CDR1 is SEHNR and CDR2 is FQNEAQ (reference sequence). As DNA, the CDR3 is TGTGCCAGCAGCCGGGGCGCGGATACGCAGTATTTT. This codes for CASSRGADTQYF.

This clonotype was recorded at least ten times. V is TRBV11-2 and J is TRBJ2-1; D remains unclear. The germline V gene encodes CDR1 SGHAT and CDR2 FQNNGV. The CDR3 sequence is 15 residues long. Trimming left V 6 bases short and J 8 bases short, with 20 bases between. The DNA of the CDR3 is TGTGCCAGCAGAGTGAAGAGTTTTGGGCGCGATGAGCAGTTCTTC. It specifies CASRVKSFGRDEQFF.

Points on this clonotype: The junction and the germline gene differ at one end; a read error may be behind it. The chain joins TRBV7-6 to TRBJ2-3, with 14 bases that match TRBD2. The CDR3 sequence is 15 residues long. Germline V gene lookup returns CDR1 SGHVS and CDR2 FNYEAQ. The CDR3 here is CACSGLAGGTDTQYF. In DNA form, the CDR3 reads TGTGCCTGCAGCGGACTAGCGGGAGGAACAGATACGCAGTATTTT.